The 17 T cell receptor beta chains below come from one sample, sequenced in a study of cytomegalovirus exposure and HLA in healthy donors. Amplification used 60 Vbeta primers and 13 Jbeta primers. Profiled with immunoSEQ multiplex PCR; TCRdb holds only in-frame clones, not every one. The sample comprises 120,000 or so clones, roughly 14% of which are singletons, and 1.9% rests with the top ten. The sample taken for sequencing was PBMCs. Receptors originate from a woman between 18 and 29 years old in good health and CMV-seronegative.

V is TRBV18 and J is TRBJ2-2; D may be TRBD2 (7 bases). The CDR3 runs to 16 residues. Trimming stripped 1 base from V and 4 bases from J, with 13 bases between. Germline-derived CDR1 and CDR2 are KGHSH and LQKENI. The CDR3 region is CASSPLGGQGTGELFF. CDR3 sequence (DNA): TGTGCCAGCTCACCACTGGGGGGGCAAGGCACCGGGGAGCTGTTTTTT. The variable domain in full, with the rest retrieved from reference TRBV18 and TRBJ2-2, is NAGVMQNPRHLVRRRGQEARLRCSPMKGHSHVYWYRQLPEEGLKFMVYLQKENIIDESGMPKERFSAEFPKEGPSILRIQQVVRGDSAAYFCASSPLGGQGTGELFFGEGSRLTVL.

This clone was observed a single time. The CDR3 spells CASSVSGENTGELFF. Here the CDR3 DNA reads TGTGCCAGCAGCGTCAGCGGGGAGAACACCGGGGAGCTGTTTTTT. V gene TRBV7-2 combines with J gene TRBJ2-2, with 7 positions matching TRBD2. This CDR3 comprises 15 residues. In germline, CDR1 is SGHTA, CDR2 FQGNSA. With V trimmed by 5 bases and J by 1 base, 4 bases remained unmatched.

The chain joins TRBV4-1 to TRBJ2-2, with unresolved D. Trimming removed 1 base from V and 2 bases from J, with 8 bases in between. The CDR3 sequence is 15 residues long. Germline CDR1 and CDR2: MGHRA and YSYEKL. For the CDR3, the DNA is TGCGCCAGCAGCCAAGCGTCAGGCAACACCGGGGAGCTGTTTTTT. Protein: CASSQASGNTGELFF.

The chain joins TRBV9 to TRBJ2-5, with 7 positions matching TRBD2. Germline CDR1 is SGDLS and CDR2 is YYNGEE. The CDR3 covers 15 residues. V lost 0 bases and J lost 0; bases outside the gene matches: 2. CDR3 bases: TGTGCCAGCAGCGTAGGACTAGCAGACCAAGAGACCCAGTACTTC. The encoded protein is CASSVGLADQETQYF.

V is TRBV28 and J is TRBJ2-2; 10 bases are shared with TRBD1. V lost 4 bases and J lost 5; bases outside the gene matches: 7. CDR3 length equals 16 residues. Germline V lookup: CDR1 MDHEN, CDR2 SYDVKM. The CDR3 sequence is CASSWRQGARTGELFF. CDR3 coding DNA: TGTGCCAGCAGTTGGCGACAGGGGGCGAGGACCGGGGAGCTGTTTTTT.

The chain links TRBV9 to TRBJ2-5; 7 nucleotides line up with TRBD1. The V and J ends lost 4 bases and 0 bases, in that order; junction bases with no gene match: 9. Germline V gene sequence: CDR1 SGDLS, CDR2 YYNGEE. The CDR3 length is 16 residues. Here the CDR3 DNA reads TGTGCCAGCAGCCCGACAGGGCCCTTCTACCAAGAGACCCAGTACTTC. Protein product: CASSPTGPFYQETQYF.

A few counts support this clone. The chain recombines TRBV9 with TRBJ1-1, with D maybe TRBD1 (5 bases). Per the germline V gene, CDR1 is SGDLS and CDR2 is YYNGEE. The CDR3 consists of 13 residues. Trimming took 4 bases from V and 0 from J, leaving 7 bases between them. The CDR3 bases are TGTGCCAGCAGCCCCAGGGTGAACACTGAAGCTTTCTTT. This gives the protein CASSPRVNTEAFF.

This clone appeared a few times. The chain links TRBV5-4 to TRBJ1-6; 8 nucleotides line up with TRBD1. This CDR3 region has 14 residues. Germline CDR1 and CDR2: SGHNT and YYREEE (reference sequence). The junction had 0 bases not matched to a gene; V was cut back by 0 bases and J by 7 bases. The CDR3, as DNA: TGTGCCAGCAGCTTGGGACAGGGGAATTCACCCCTCCACTTT. It translates to CASSLGQGNSPLHF.

This clone was seen only a few times. The V call is TRBV6-5, the J call TRBJ2-1; D is perhaps TRBD1 (6 bases). This CDR3 has 15 residues. Trimming pared 6 bases from V and 0 bases from J, leaving 12 bases between. Germline V gives CDR1 MNHEY, CDR2 SVGAGI. CDR3 in DNA: TGTGCCAGCAGCGTAGGGGGTCCCTCCTACAATGAGCAGTTCTTC. It is translated as CASSVGGPSYNEQFF.

The rearrangement links TRBV6-5 to TRBJ1-2; D is perhaps TRBD1 (6 bases). Germline values: CDR1 MNHEY, CDR2 SVGAGI. CDR3 length: 14 residues. The V end lost 5 bases, the J end lost 4 bases, and 14 bases lay between the germline ends. The CDR3 loop reads CASSGDSDSYGYTF. The CDR3 nucleotides are TGTGCCAGCAGTGGCGATTCGGACAGCTATGGCTACACCTTC.

This chain links TRBV19 with TRBJ1-1; D unresolved. The CDR3 length is 15 residues. The V gene lost 1 base and the J gene lost 5 bases, with 14 bases spanning the gap. Per the germline V gene, CDR1 is LNHDA and CDR2 is SQIVND (reference sequence). The CDR3 nucleotides read TGTGCCAGTAGTATAGGTTCGGGAGCGGGGACTGAAGCTTTCTTT. Its translation: CASSIGSGAGTEAFF. Complete variable domain (other parts from reference TRBV19 and TRBJ1-1): DGGITQSPKYLFRKEGQNVTLSCEQNLNHDAMYWYRQDPGQGLRLIYYSQIVNDFQKGDIAEGYSVSREKKESFPLTVTSAQKNPTAFYLCASSIGSGAGTEAFFGQGTRLTVV.

J is TRBJ2-7 and V is TRBV5-6; 13 positions match TRBD2. V shed 0 bases and J 7 bases; nucleotides not matched to a gene: 4. CDR1 is SGHDT, CDR2 YYEEEE, per germline. The CDR3 has 15 residues. CDR3 in amino acids: CASSLGLAGGSEQYF. Here the CDR3 DNA reads TGTGCCAGCAGCTTGGGACTAGCGGGAGGAAGTGAGCAGTACTTC.

This clone has more than one count but fewer than ten. The same CDR3 can be traced to other DNA sequences in this sample. The chain combines TRBV10-3 with TRBJ2-1; 12 bases are shared with TRBD2. The CDR3 is made up of 14 amino acids. Germline CDR1 is ENHRY and CDR2 is SYGVKD. V shed 5 bases, J shed 5 bases, and the junction held 1 base outside the gene matches. The CDR3: CAISRTSGDNEQFF. In DNA, the CDR3 is TGTGCCATCAGTCGGACTAGCGGGGACAATGAGCAGTTCTTC.

The chain is built from TRBV4-1 and TRBJ2-3; 7 nucleotides align to TRBD2. The CDR3 length is 17 residues. Per the germline V gene, CDR1 is MGHRA and CDR2 is YSYEKL. The J segment lost 2 bases and the V segment lost 3 bases, leaving 11 bases of the junction unmatched. The CDR3 nucleotides are TGCGCCAGCAGCCATCCCTCAGCAGGGACTAACACAGATACGCAGTATTTT. Protein product: CASSHPSAGTNTDTQYF.

The chain carries TRBV6-6 and TRBJ2-2; TRBD2 agrees at 10 bases. The CDR3 totals 15 residues. The V and J ends lost 5 bases and 5 bases, in that order; junction bases with no gene match: 5. CDR1 and CDR2 from the germline V gene are MNHNY and SVGAGI (reference sequence). CDR3 residues: CASSALAGETGELFF. CDR3 nucleotide sequence: TGTGCCAGCAGTGCTCTAGCGGGAGAGACCGGGGAGCTGTTTTTT.

The rearrangement joins TRBV9 to TRBJ2-2, with TRBD2 matching 10 bases. Germline V CDR1 and CDR2: SGDLS, YYNGEE. The V and J ends lost 2 bases and 2 bases, in that order; junction bases with no gene match: 9. The CDR3 has 18 residues. CDR3 sequence reads: CASSVQTWTSGNTGELFF. CDR3 in DNA: TGTGCCAGCAGCGTGCAGACCTGGACTAGCGGTAACACCGGGGAGCTGTTTTTT.

This clone showed up just a few times. The J gene is TRBJ2-1, the V gene TRBV27, with TRBD2 matching 13 bases. V shed 6 bases and J 5 bases; nucleotides not matched to a gene: 7. Germline V lookup: CDR1 MNHEY, CDR2 SMNVEV (reference sequence). The CDR3 has 16 amino acids. CDR3 protein: CASSVRGLAGNNEQFF. CDR3 DNA: TGTGCCAGCAGCGTAAGGGGACTAGCGGGGAACAATGAGCAGTTCTTC.